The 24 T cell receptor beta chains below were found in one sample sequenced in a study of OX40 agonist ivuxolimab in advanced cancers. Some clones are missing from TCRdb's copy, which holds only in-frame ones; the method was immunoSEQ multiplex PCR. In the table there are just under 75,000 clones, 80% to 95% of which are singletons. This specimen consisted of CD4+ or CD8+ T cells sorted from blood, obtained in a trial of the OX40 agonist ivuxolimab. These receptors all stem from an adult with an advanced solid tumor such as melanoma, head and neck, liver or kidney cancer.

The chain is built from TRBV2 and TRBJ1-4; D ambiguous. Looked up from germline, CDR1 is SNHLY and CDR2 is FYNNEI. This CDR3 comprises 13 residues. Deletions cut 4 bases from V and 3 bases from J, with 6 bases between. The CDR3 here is CASSVTANEKLFF. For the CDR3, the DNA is TGTGCCAGCAGTGTAACAGCTAATGAAAAACTGTTTTTT.

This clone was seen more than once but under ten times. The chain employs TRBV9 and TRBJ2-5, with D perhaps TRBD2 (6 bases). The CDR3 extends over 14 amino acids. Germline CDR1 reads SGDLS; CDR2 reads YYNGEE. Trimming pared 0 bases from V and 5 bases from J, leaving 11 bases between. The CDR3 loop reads CASSVAAGSETQYF. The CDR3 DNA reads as TGTGCCAGCAGCGTAGCTGCCGGGAGTGAGACCCAGTACTTC.

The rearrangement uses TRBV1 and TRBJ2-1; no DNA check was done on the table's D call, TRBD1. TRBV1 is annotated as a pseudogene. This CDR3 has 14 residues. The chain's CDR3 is CTSSPWDRVHEQFF. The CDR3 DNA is TGCACCAGCAGCCCCTGGGACAGGGTCCATGAGCAGTTCTTC.

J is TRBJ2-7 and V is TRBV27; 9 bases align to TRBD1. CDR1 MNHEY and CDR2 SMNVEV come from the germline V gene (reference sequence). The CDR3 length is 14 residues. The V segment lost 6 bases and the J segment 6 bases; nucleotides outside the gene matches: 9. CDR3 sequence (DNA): TGTGCCAGCAGGAAGCCGGGACAGGGTCCCGAGCAGTACTTC. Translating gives CASRKPGQGPEQYF.

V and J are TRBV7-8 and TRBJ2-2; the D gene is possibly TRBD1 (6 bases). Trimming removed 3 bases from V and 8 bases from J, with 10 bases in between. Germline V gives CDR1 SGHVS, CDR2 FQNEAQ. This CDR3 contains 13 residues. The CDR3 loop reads CASSFLTGGELFF. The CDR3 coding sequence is TGTGCCAGCAGCTTCCTTACAGGGGGGGAGCTGTTTTTT.

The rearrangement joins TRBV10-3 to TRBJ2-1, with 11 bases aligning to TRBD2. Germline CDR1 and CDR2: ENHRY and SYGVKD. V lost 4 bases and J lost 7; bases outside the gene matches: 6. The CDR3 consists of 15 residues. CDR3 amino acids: CAISVVAGGINEQFF. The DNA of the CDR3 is TGTGCCATCAGTGTTGTAGCGGGAGGGATAAATGAGCAGTTCTTC.

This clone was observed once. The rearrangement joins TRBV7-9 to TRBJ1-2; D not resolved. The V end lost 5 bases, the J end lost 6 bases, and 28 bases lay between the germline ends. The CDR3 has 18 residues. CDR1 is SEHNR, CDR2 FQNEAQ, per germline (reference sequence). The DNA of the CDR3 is TGTGCCAGCAGCGCAACCATACGGCCTACAAGGGAAAGTAATGGCTACACCTTC. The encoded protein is CASSATIRPTRESNGYTF.

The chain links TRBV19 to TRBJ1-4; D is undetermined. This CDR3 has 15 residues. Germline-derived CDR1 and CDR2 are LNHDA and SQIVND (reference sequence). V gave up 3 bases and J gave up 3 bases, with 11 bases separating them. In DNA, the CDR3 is TGTGCCAGTAGTATTGGGCAGATGGCTAATGAAAAACTGTTTTTT. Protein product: CASSIGQMANEKLFF. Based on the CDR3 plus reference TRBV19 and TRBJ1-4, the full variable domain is DGGITQSPKYLFRKEGQNVTLSCEQNLNHDAMYWYRQDPGQGLRLIYYSQIVNDFQKGDIAEGYSVSREKKESFPLTVTSAQKNPTAFYLCASSIGQMANEKLFFGSGTQLSVL.

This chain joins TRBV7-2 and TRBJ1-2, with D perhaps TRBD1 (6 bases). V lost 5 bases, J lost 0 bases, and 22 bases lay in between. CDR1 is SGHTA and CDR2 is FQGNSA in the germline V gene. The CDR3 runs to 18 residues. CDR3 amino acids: CASSRGRGGFGANYGYTF. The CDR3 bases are TGTGCCAGCAGCCGAGGTCGGGGGGGCTTTGGCGCTAACTATGGCTACACCTTC.

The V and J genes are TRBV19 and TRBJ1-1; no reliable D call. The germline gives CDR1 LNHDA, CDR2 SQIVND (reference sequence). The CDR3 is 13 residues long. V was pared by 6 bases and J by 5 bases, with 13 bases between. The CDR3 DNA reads TGTGCCAGTAGACCCGTCGGGGTTACTGAAGCTTTCTTT. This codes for CASRPVGVTEAFF.

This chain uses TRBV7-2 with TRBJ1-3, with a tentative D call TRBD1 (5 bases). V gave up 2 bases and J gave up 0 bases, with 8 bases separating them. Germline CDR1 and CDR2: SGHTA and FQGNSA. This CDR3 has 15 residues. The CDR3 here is CASSLMQGSGNTIYF. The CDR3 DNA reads TGTGCCAGCAGCTTAATGCAGGGCTCTGGAAACACCATATATTTT.

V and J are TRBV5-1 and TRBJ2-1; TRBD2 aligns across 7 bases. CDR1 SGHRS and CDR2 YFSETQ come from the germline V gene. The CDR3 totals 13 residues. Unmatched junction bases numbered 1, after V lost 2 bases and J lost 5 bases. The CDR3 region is CASSLAGNNEQFF. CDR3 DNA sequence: TGCGCCAGCAGCTTAGCGGGAAACAATGAGCAGTTCTTC.

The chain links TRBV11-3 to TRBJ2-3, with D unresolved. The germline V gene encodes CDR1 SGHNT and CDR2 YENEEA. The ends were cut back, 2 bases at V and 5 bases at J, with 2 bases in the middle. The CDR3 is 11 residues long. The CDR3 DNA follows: TGTGCCAGCAGCTTATTAGATACGCAGTATTTT. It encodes CASSLLDTQYF.

The CDR3 DNA reads as TGTGCCAGCAGCTTGGGAGGGACTAGCGGGACCTACGAGCAGTACTTC. Residues: CASSLGGTSGTYEQYF. The chain joins TRBV5-4 to TRBJ2-5; 13 bases map to TRBD2. The end of the DNA is better explained by TRBJ2-7, so the J call may be wrong. The CDR3 loop spans 16 amino acids. Germline V gene lookup returns CDR1 SGHNT and CDR2 YYREEE (reference sequence).

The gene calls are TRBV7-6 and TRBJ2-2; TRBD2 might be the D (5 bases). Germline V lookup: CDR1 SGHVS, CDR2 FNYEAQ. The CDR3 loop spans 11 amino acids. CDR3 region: CATRAPGELFF. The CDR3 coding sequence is TGTGCGACGCGGGCCCCCGGGGAGCTGTTTTTT.

CDR3 protein: CASSLASGRPHGELFF. The CDR3 DNA sequence: TGTGCCAGCAGCTTAGCCAGCGGGAGACCCCACGGGGAGCTGTTTTTT. The V call is TRBV7-8, the J call TRBJ2-2, with 8 bases aligning to TRBD2. This CDR3 is 16 amino acids long. The junction had 7 bases not matched to a gene; V was cut back by 0 bases and J by 7 bases. Germline assignment: CDR1 SGHVS and CDR2 FQNEAQ.

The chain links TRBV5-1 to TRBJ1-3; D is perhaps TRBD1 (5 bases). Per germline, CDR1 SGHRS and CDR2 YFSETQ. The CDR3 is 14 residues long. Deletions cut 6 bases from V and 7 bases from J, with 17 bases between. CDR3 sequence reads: CASTRDPTWNTIYF. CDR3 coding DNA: TGCGCCAGCACCCGGGACCCAACATGGAACACCATATATTTT.

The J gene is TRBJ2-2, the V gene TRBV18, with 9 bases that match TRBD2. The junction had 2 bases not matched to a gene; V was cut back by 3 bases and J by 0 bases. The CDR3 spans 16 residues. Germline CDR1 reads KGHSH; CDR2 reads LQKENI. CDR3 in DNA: TGTGCCAGCTCACCTCTAGCGGGATCGAACACCGGGGAGCTGTTTTTT. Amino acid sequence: CASSPLAGSNTGELFF.

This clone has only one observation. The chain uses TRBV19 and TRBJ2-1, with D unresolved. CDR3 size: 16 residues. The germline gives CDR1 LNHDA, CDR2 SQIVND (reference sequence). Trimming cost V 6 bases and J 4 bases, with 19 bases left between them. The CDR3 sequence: CASRSSGSQWYNEQFF. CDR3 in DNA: TGTGCCAGTAGAAGCTCAGGCAGCCAGTGGTACAATGAGCAGTTCTTC. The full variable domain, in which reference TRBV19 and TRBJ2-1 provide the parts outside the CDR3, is DGGITQSPKYLFRKEGQNVTLSCEQNLNHDAMYWYRQDPGQGLRLIYYSQIVNDFQKGDIAEGYSVSREKKESFPLTVTSAQKNPTAFYLCASRSSGSQWYNEQFFGPGTRLTVL.

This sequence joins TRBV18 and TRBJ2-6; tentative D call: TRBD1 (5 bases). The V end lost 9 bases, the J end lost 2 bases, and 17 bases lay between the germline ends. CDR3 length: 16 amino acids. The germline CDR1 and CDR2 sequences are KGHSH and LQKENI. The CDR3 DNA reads TGTGCCAGTTCGACCCGACAGACCGCTGGGGCCAACGTCCTGACTTTC. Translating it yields CASSTRQTAGANVLTF.

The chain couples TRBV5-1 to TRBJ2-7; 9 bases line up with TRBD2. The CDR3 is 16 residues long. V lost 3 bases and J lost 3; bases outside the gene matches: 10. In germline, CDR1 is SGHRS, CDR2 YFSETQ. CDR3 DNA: TGCGCCAGCAGCTCCTCCTTGACTAGCGGCCGCTACGAGCAGTACTTC. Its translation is CASSSSLTSGRYEQYF.

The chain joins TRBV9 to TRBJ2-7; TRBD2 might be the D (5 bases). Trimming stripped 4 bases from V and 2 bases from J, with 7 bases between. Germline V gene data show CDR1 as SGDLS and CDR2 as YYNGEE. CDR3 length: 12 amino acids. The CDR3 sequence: CASSPGTYEQYF. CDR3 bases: TGTGCCAGCAGCCCCGGGACCTACGAGCAGTACTTC. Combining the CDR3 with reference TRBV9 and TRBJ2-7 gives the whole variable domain DSGVTQTPKHLITATGQRVTLRCSPRSGDLSVYWYQQSLDQGLQFLIQYYNGEERAKGNILERFSAQQFPDLHSELNLSSLELGDSALYFCASSPGTYEQYFGPGTRLTVT.

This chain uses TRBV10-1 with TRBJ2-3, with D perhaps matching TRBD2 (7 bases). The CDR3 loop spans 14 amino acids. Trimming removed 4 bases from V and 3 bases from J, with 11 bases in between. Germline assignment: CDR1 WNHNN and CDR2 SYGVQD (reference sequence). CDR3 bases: TGCGCCAGCAGTGTACAGGGAGGGACAGATACGCAGTATTTT. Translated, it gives CASSVQGGTDTQYF.

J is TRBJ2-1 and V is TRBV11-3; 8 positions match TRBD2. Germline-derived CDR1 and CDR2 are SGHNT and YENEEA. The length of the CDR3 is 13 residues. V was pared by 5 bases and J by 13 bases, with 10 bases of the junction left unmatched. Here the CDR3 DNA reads TGTGCCAGCAGCCCCCCGGCGACTAGCGCACAGTTCTTC. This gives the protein CASSPPATSAQFF.